Listed below are T cell receptor beta chains from one sample, sequenced in a study of blood T cell repertoires in COVID-19. The protocol was immunoSEQ multiplex PCR, while the TCRdb copy is restricted to in-frame clones and leaves out a portion. The sample has 200,000 to 300,000 clones, around 85% seen once. What was sequenced was peripheral blood. These receptors came from a woman between 25 and 40 years old who had recovered from COVID-19. Each CDR3 is given with its conserved first and last residue. The D gene is left open where the match is weak. Clone sizes are given selectively: once, few, many, or a class where the clone is expanded.

J gene	V gene	CDR3 length	clone size	D gene	CDR3 DNA	CDR3 protein
TRBJ2-7	TRBV29-1	13	.	TRBD1	TGCAGCGTTGAGGGACAGGGGCTCTACGAGCAGTACTTC	CSVEGQGLYEQYF
TRBJ1-5	TRBV4-1	15	.	.	TGCGCCAGCAGCCCTACCCAGGGAACGGCTCAGCCCCAGCATTTT	CASSPTQGTAQPQHF
TRBJ2-5	TRBV9	15	.	.	TGTGCCAGCAGCGTAGGCGTCAGGGAAGGGGAGACCCAGTACTTC	CASSVGVREGETQYF
TRBJ2-1	TRBV4-2	13	.	.	TGTGCCAGCAGCCAAGAAGGAGGGGATGAGCAGTTCTTC	CASSQEGGDEQFF
TRBJ2-5	TRBV11-2	16	.	TRBD1	TGTGCCAGCAGCCGCGGGACAGGGGCTCCCCAAGAGACCCAGTACTTC	CASSRGTGAPQETQYF
TRBJ2-1	TRBV10-3	16	.	TRBD2	TGTGCCATCAGTGTACTAGCGGGGGCCATTATCAATGAGCAGTTCTTC	CAISVLAGAIINEQFF
TRBJ2-7	TRBV25-1	12	.	.	TGTGCCAGCAGTGAAACAGGCTACGAGCAGTACTTC	CASSETGYEQYF
TRBJ2-7	TRBV14	13	.	.	TGTGCCAGCAGCCAAGTTCGGGGAAAGGAGCAGTACTTC	CASSQVRGKEQYF
TRBJ1-5	TRBV19	14	.	.	TGTGCCAGTAGTATAGGTCGCGGGGATCAGCCCCAGCATTTT	CASSIGRGDQPQHF
TRBJ2-3	TRBV29-1	14	.	.	TGCAGCGTTGAAGTAACGGGAGAGGGAGATACGCAGTATTTT	CSVEVTGEGDTQYF
TRBJ2-1	TRBV25-1	13	.	.	TGTGCCAGCAGTGGCCTAACCTACAATGAGCAGTTCTTC	CASSGLTYNEQFF
TRBJ2-1	TRBV12-3/TRBV12-4	13	.	.	TGTGCCAGCATCCGATCGCTAGCCCCTGAGCAGTTCTTC	CASIRSLAPEQFF
TRBJ1-1	TRBV9	13	.	.	TGTGCCAGCAGCGTAGGAGGGTACACTGAAGCTTTCTTT	CASSVGGYTEAFF
TRBJ2-7	TRBV2	14	.	TRBD2	TGTGCCAGCATGAGCGGGGGGTTAAGATACGAGCAGTACTTC	CASMSGGLRYEQYF
TRBJ2-3	TRBV9	16	.	TRBD2	TGTGCCAGCAGCACAGGGGGACTAGCGAGCACAGATACGCAGTATTTT	CASSTGGLASTDTQYF
TRBJ2-2	TRBV5-1	15	.	TRBD1	TGCGCCAGCAGCTGGGACAGGTCGAACACCGGGGAGCTGTTTTTT	CASSWDRSNTGELFF
TRBJ1-5	TRBV6-1	17	.	TRBD1	TGTGCCAGCAGTGATCCCTGGACAGGGGGAACCAATCAGCCCCAGCATTTT	CASSDPWTGGTNQPQHF
TRBJ2-6	TRBV5-1	17	.	TRBD1	TGCGCCAGCAGTTATGACAGGGGGCTTTCTGGGGCCAACGTCCTGACTTTC	CASSYDRGLSGANVLTF
TRBJ2-3	TRBV6-4	15	.	.	TGTGCCAGCAGTGACCGCGCACAGGGCCCAGATACGCAGTATTTT	CASSDRAQGPDTQYF
TRBJ1-4	TRBV7-2	15	.	.	TGTGCCAGCAGCTTAGTGAACATCCATAATGAAAAACTGTTTTTT	CASSLVNIHNEKLFF
TRBJ1-3	TRBV7-2	14	.	TRBD1	TGTGCCAGCCGCGACCAGGGGGGTGGAAACACCATATATTTT	CASRDQGGGNTIYF
TRBJ2-7	TRBV5-6	14	.	TRBD2	TGTGCCAGCAGCTTGGGGACTAGCTACGGGGAGCAGTACTTC	CASSLGTSYGEQYF
TRBJ2-2	TRBV6-6	15	.	.	TGTGCCAGCACCCCGATCACCCCGGGCACCGGGGAGCTGTTTTTT	CASTPITPGTGELFF
TRBJ2-5	TRBV7-9	16	few	TRBD2	TGTGCCAGCAGCTTAGTTTTGACTAGCGGAAAAGAGACCCAGTACTTC	CASSLVLTSGKETQYF
TRBJ2-3	TRBV29-1	13	.	.	TGCAGCGTTGTGGGGCTGGAAGGAGATACGCAGTATTTT	CSVVGLEGDTQYF
TRBJ2-1	TRBV19	13	once	.	TGTGCCAGTAGTATGGCCTGGAGGAATGAGCAGTTCTTC	CASSMAWRNEQFF
TRBJ1-1	TRBV5-1	14	once	TRBD1	TGCGCCAGCAGCCGACAGGGGATGAACACTGAAGCTTTCTTT	CASSRQGMNTEAFF